This T cell receptor beta chain comes out of a study of PD-1 blockade in classical Hodgkin lymphoma. The CDR3 sequence is 14 residues long. Germline-derived CDR1 and CDR2 are ENHRY and SYGVKD. The V segment lost 9 bases and the J segment 4 bases; nucleotides outside the gene matches: 6. Study-level results: By C4D1, diversity of CD4+ TCRs had risen significantly, whereas that of CD8+ TCRs had not.

Relapse was seen in all patients after autologous stem cell transplantation, and brentuximab vedotin exposure was variable. The data were produced by immunoSEQ multiplex PCR, yet TCRdb's version contains in-frame clones alone and is incomplete. The data hold 75,000 to 100,000 clones, with more than 80% observed a single time. Comment on this clone: The antigen is not known.

V usage is TRBV10-3 and J usage is TRBJ2-1; 10 positions agree with TRBD1. The source of this sequence is a human donor with classical Hodgkin lymphoma. The material sequenced was peripheral blood mononuclear cells (PBMCs), taken before the second cycle of nivolumab. CDR3 loop: CAMKPGQGYNEQFF. The CDR3 nucleotides are TGTGCCATGAAACCGGGACAGGGGTACAATGAGCAGTTCTTC.